The TCR beta chain under discussion was sequenced for a study of blood T cell repertoires in COVID-19. Libraries were prepared by immunoSEQ multiplex PCR; TCRdb keeps only in-frame clonotypes and omits some of them. The table lists roughly 200,000 clones, 81% of them singletons. The sequence was obtained from a woman older than 75 with acute or convalescent COVID-19. Sequencing input: peripheral blood.

DNA for the CDR3: TGTGCCAGAAAAGTTCCGGGCTTTCTAGCGGCTTTCTTT. As protein: CARKVPGFLAAFF. The V gene is TRBV6-4, the J gene TRBJ1-1, with D unclear. Germline V gene data show CDR1 as MRHNA and CDR2 as SNTAGT. V dropped 9 bases and J dropped 11 bases, with 22 bases sitting between them. The CDR3 runs 13 residues.